These 10 T cell receptor beta chains originate from one sample sequenced in a study of blood T cells in healthy people across ages. Using a J-beta primer mix together with a sample-barcoded 5' primer, a second PCR was run for roughly 6 to 11 cycles. TCRdb re-derived calls from the 5' RACE reads in MiXCR, one entry per CDR3 protein. The sample holds hundreds of thousands of distinct CDR3 sequences; 58% are singletons and the top ten take 30% to 40%. The material sequenced was blood. All receptors come from a man in his sixties in good health.

The sample holds a few counts of this clonotype. This sequence joins TRBV29-1 and TRBJ2-1; maybe TRBD2 (5 bases). Germline CDR1 reads SQVTM; CDR2 reads ANQGSEA. V lost 7 bases, J lost 4 bases, and 14 bases lay in between. There are 13 residues in the CDR3. The CDR3 protein is CSAHGVGYNEQFF. As DNA, the CDR3 is TGCAGCGCCCACGGGGTTGGATACAATGAGCAGTTCTTC.

The V gene is TRBV5-1, the J gene TRBJ1-2; 10 bases fit TRBD1. Germline CDR1 and CDR2: SGHRS and YFSETQ. With 3 bases clipped from V and 6 bases from J, the junction kept 8 bases outside the gene matches. The CDR3 consists of 15 residues. The CDR3 sequence is CASSWMGQGNHGYTF. In DNA, the CDR3 is TGCGCCAGCAGCTGGATGGGACAGGGGAATCATGGCTACACCTTC.

For this clonotype: One junction end does not reproduce the germline sequence, and a read error may be involved. This chain uses TRBV9 with TRBJ2-7; no reliable D call. CDR1 and CDR2 (germline): SGDLS, YYNGEE. The CDR3 loop spans 15 amino acids. As DNA, the CDR3 is TGTGCCAACAGCCCTCAAGGCCCAAGGTACTACGAGCAGTACTTC. Encoded protein: CANSPQGPRYYEQYF.

The gene calls are TRBV29-1 and TRBJ1-1; 10 bases are shared with TRBD1. CDR1 is SQVTM and CDR2 is ANQGSEA in the germline V gene. This CDR3 is 13 amino acids long. Trimming removed 7 bases from V and 1 base from J; junction bases left unmatched: 3. The CDR3 region is CSAWTGGNTEAFF. DNA for the CDR3: TGCAGCGCCTGGACAGGGGGGAACACTGAAGCTTTCTTT.

The V gene is TRBV5-1, the J gene TRBJ2-3; D is perhaps TRBD2 (6 bases). Germline V gene sequence: CDR1 SGHRS, CDR2 YFSETQ. The CDR3 runs 15 residues. The V gene lost 1 base and the J gene lost 9 bases, with 18 bases spanning the gap. Here the CDR3 reads CASSLRRAEGQTQYF. The CDR3 DNA reads TGCGCCAGCAGCTTGAGGCGAGCGGAGGGCCAGACGCAGTATTTT.

This clonotype showed up just a few times. The CDR3: CASRISYEQYF. CDR3 sequence (DNA): TGCGCCAGCAGGATCTCCTACGAGCAGTACTTC. The rearrangement uses TRBV5-1 and TRBJ2-7, with D unresolved. This CDR3 comprises 11 residues. The germline CDR1 and CDR2 sequences are SGHRS and YFSETQ. V was shortened by 5 bases and J by 0 bases, with 3 bases between the two germline ends.

This chain connects TRBV28 to TRBJ2-3, with TRBD2 matching over 9 bases. Germline CDR1 is MDHEN and CDR2 is SYDVKM. There are 15 residues in the CDR3. Germline trimming cut 6 bases from V and 2 bases from J; bases unmatched to any gene: 6. This CDR3 is CASRTAGGNTDTQYF. The CDR3 bases are TGTGCCAGCAGGACAGCGGGGGGCAACACAGATACGCAGTATTTT.

The chain has TRBV3-1 and TRBJ2-2; D may correspond to TRBD1 or TRBD2 (6 bases each). Germline V gives CDR1 LGHDT, CDR2 YNNKEL (reference sequence). There are 14 residues in the CDR3. The V end lost 3 bases, the J end lost 5 bases, and 10 bases lay between the germline ends. This CDR3 reads CASSQGAGTGELFF. The CDR3 nucleotides are TGTGCCAGCAGCCAGGGGGCGGGAACCGGGGAGCTGTTTTTT.

This clonotype was observed a single time. V gene TRBV6-5 combines with J gene TRBJ1-2, with 7 bases matching TRBD1. CDR3 size: 13 residues. From germline, CDR1 is MNHEY and CDR2 SVGAGI. The V and J ends lost 0 bases and 8 bases, in that order; junction bases with no gene match: 3. The CDR3 loop reads CASSYSDRVGYTF. In nucleotides, the CDR3 is TGTGCCAGCAGTTACTCCGACAGGGTCGGCTACACCTTC.

V usage is TRBV6-1 and J usage is TRBJ1-1; D is possibly TRBD1 (5 bases). Germline CDR1 MNHNS, CDR2 SASEGT. This CDR3 comprises 13 residues. V dropped 6 bases and J dropped 0 bases, with 8 bases sitting between them. DNA for the CDR3: TGTGCCAGCAGGACAGAGTTGAACACTGAAGCTTTCTTT. Protein product: CASRTELNTEAFF.